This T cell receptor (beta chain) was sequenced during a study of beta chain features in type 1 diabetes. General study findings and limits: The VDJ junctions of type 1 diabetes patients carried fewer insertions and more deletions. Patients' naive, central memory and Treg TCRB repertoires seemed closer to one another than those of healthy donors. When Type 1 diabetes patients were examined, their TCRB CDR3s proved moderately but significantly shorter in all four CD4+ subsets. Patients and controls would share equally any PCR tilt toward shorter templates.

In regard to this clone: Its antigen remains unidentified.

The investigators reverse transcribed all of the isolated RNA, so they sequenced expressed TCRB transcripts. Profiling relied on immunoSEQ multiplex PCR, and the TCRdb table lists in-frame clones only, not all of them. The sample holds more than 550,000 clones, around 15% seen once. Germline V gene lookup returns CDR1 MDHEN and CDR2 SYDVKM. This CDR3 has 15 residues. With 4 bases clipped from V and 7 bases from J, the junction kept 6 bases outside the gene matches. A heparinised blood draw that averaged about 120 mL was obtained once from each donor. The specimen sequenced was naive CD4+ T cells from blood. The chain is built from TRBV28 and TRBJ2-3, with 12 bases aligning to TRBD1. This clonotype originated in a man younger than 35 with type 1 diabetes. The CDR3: CASSSPGQGANTQYF. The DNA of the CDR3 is TGTGCCAGCAGTTCCCCGGGACAGGGGGCAAATACGCAGTATTTT.